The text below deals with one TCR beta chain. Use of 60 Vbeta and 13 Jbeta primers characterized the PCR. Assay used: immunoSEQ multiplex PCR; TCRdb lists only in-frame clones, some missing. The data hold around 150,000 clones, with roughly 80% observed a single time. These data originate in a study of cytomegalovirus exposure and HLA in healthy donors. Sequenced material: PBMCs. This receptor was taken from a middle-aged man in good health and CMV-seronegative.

This CDR3 is CASSETVRRGLNTEAFF. CDR3 DNA sequence: TGCGCCAGCAGTGAGACGGTGCGCAGGGGGCTGAACACTGAAGCTTTCTTT. The chain combines TRBV10-2 with TRBJ1-1; 8 nucleotides match TRBD1. Germline CDR1 and CDR2: WSHSY and SAAADI. This CDR3 has 17 amino acids. The V and J ends lost 2 bases and 0 bases, in that order; junction bases with no gene match: 8.